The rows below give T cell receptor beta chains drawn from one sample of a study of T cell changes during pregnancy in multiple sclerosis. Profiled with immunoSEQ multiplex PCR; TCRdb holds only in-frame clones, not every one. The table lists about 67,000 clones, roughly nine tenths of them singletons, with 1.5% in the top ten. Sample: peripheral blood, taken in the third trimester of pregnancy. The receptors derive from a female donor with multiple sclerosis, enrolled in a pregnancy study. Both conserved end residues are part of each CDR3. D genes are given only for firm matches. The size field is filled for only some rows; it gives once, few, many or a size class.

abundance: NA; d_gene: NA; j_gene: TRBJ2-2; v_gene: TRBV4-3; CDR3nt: TGCGCCAGCAGCCAAGATGACGGACTACAAAACACCGGGGAGCTGTTTTTT; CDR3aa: CASSQDDGLQNTGELFF
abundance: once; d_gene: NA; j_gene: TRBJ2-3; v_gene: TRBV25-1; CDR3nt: TGTGCCAGCAGTGACACAAAAAGCACAGATACGCAGTATTTT; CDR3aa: CASSDTKSTDTQYF
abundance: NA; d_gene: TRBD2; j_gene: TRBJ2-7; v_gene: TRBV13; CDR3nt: TGTGCCAGCAGCCCACGACTAGCGGGAGGCCTACCCTACGAGCAGTACTTC; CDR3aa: CASSPRLAGGLPYEQYF
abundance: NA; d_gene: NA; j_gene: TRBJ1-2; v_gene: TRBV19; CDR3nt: TGTGCCAGTAGTAGGTCGGGGGTGGAAGGCTACACCTTC; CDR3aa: CASSRSGVEGYTF
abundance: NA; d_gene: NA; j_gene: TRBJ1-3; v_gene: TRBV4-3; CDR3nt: TGCGCCAGCAGCCAAGGCAAGGGGTGGGGAAACACCATATATTTT; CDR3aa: CASSQGKGWGNTIYF
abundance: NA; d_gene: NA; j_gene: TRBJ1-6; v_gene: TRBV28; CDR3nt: TGTGCCAGCGTGACTGCGAGTTCCTATAATTCACCCCTCCACTTT; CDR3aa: CASVTASSYNSPLHF
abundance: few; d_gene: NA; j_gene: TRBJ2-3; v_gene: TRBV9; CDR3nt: TGTGCCAGCAGCGGACCGGGTTCTAGCGACCGAGCCGGTGGACACACAGATACGCAGTATTTT; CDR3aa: CASSGPGSSDRAGGHTDTQYF
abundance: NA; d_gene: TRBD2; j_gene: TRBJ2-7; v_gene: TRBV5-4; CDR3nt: TGTGCCAGCAGCTGGACTAGCGGAGACCACGAGCAGTACTTC; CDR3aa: CASSWTSGDHEQYF
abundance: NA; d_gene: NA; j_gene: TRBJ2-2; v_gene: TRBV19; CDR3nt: TGTGCCAGTAGTTCACGGAGGGGGCCCGCCCCCCCCGGGGAGCTGTTTTTT; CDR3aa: CASSSRRGPAPPGELFF
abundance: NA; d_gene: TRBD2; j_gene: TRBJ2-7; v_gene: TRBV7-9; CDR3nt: TGTGCCAGCAGCTTAGGGTCTAGCGGGAGAATAGAAGAGCAGTACTTC; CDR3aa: CASSLGSSGRIEEQYF
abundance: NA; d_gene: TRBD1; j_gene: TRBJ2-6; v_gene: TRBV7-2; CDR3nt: TGTGCCAGCAGCCTACAGGGGGCCGGGGCCAACGTCCTGACTTTC; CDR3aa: CASSLQGAGANVLTF
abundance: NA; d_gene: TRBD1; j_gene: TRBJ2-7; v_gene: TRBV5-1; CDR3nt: TGCGCCAGCAGCCGACGACAGGGAGCCTACGAGCAGTACTTC; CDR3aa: CASSRRQGAYEQYF
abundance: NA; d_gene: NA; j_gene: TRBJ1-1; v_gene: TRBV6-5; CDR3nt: TGTGCCATCTCCGCTGCGCTGGGGGGGGTAGCTTTCTTT; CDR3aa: CAISAALGGVAFF
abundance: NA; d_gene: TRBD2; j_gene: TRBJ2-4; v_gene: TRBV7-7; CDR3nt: TGTGCCAGCAGCTTACGCAGGGAGGGACACATTCAGTACTTC; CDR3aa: CASSLRREGHIQYF
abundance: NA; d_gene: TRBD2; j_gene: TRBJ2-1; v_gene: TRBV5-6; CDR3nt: TGTGCCAGCAGCTCCGGGACTAGCGCACACAATGAGCAGTTCTTC; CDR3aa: CASSSGTSAHNEQFF
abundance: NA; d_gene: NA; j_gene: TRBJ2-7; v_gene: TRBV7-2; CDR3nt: TGTGCCAGCAGCCCCGCCGGGATTCTCGTTTACGAGCAGTACTTC; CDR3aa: CASSPAGILVYEQYF
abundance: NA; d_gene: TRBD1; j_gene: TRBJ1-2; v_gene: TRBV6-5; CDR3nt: TGTGCCAGCAGTCCAGGGGGAGATGGCTACACCTTC; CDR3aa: CASSPGGDGYTF
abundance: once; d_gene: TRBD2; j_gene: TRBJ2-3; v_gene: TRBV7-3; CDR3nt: TGTGCCAGCACCCACGGGGGGAGCACAGATACGCAGTATTTT; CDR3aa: CASTHGGSTDTQYF
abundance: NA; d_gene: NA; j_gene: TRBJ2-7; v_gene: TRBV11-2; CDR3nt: TGTGCTAGCAGCTTGGGAATAGCGTCGTTCTACGAGCAGTACTTC; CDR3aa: CASSLGIASFYEQYF
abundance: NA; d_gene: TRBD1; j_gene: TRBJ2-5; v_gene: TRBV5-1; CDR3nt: TGCGCCAGCAGCTTGGACAGGGGGTACCAAGAGACCCAGTACTTC; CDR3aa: CASSLDRGYQETQYF
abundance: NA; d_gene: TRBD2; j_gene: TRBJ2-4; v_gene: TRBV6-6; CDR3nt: TGTGCCAGCAGTTACATAGCGGGAGCCAAAAACATTCAGTACTTC; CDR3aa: CASSYIAGAKNIQYF
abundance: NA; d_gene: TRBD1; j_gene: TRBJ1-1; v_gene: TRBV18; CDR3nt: TGTGCCAGCTCACCACCCGGACAGGTTGGGGTCACTGAAGCTTTCTTT; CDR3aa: CASSPPGQVGVTEAFF
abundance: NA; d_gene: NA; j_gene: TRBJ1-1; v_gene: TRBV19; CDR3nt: TGTGCCAGTACCCATACTGACAGGTACACTGAAGCTTTCTTT; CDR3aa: CASTHTDRYTEAFF
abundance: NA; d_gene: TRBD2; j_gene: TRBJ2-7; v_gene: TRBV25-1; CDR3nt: TGTGCCAGTAGGACTAGCGGGAGCTACGAGCAGTACTTC; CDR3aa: CASRTSGSYEQYF
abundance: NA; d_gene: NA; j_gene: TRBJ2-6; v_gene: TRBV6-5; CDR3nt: TGTGCCAGCAGTTTCTCACCAGGGGCTGGGGCCAACGTCCTGACTTTC; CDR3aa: CASSFSPGAGANVLTF
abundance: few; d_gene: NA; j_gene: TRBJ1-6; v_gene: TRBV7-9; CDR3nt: TGTGCCAGCAGCTTAGCGGCGGATTCACCCCTCCACTTT; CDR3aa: CASSLAADSPLHF
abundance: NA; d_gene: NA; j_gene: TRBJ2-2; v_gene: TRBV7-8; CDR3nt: TGTGCCAGCAGCCAAGTACAGAAGAACACCGGGGAGCTGTTTTTT; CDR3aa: CASSQVQKNTGELFF
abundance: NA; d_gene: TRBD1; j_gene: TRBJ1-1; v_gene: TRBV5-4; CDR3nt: TGTGCCAGCAGCTTGGCAAAACAGGGGCGGAACGCTGAAGCTTTCTTT; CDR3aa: CASSLAKQGRNAEAFF
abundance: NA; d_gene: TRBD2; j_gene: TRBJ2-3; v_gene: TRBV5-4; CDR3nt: TGTGCCAGCAGCCTAAAGCTAGCGGGAGGTACAGATACGCAGTATTTT; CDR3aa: CASSLKLAGGTDTQYF
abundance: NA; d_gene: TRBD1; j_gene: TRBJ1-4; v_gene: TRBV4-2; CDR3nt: TGTGCCAGCAGCCGTGGACAGGGAAATGAAAAACTGTTTTTT; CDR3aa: CASSRGQGNEKLFF
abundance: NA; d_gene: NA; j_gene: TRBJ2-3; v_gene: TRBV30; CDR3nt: TGTGCCTGGAGGGGGGGTAGCGGCGACGGCACAGATACGCAGTATTTT; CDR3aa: CAWRGGSGDGTDTQYF
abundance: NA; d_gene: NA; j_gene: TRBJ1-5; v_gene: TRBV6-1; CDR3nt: TGTGCCAGCAGTGAAGTACAGGTACAGCCCCAGCATTTT; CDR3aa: CASSEVQVQPQHF
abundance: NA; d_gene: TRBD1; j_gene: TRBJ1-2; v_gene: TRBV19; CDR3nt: TGTGCCAGTAGTATAGGTGGGACAGGGATGTTCAGCTACACCTTC; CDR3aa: CASSIGGTGMFSYTF
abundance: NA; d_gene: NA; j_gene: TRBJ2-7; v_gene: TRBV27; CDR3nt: TGTGCCAGCAGTTTAGGGCCGCCCTACGAGCAGTACTTC; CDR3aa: CASSLGPPYEQYF
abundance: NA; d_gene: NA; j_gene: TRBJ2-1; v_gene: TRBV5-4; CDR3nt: TGTGCCAGCGGCCAGGCAGGGGCGGTAAATGAGCAGTTCTTC; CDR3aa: CASGQAGAVNEQFF
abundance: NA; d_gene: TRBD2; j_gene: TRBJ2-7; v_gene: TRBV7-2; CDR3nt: TGTGCCAGCAGCTTGCTTAGCGGGGGGGAATACGAGCAGTACTTC; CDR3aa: CASSLLSGGEYEQYF
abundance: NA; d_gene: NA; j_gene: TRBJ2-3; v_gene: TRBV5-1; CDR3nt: TGCGCCAGCAGCTCCCGAGCGGGTCGCACAGATACGCAGTATTTT; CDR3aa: CASSSRAGRTDTQYF
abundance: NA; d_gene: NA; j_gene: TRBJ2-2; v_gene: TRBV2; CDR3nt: TGTGCCAGCAGTGAAGGGGTCTCCCAGGGCACCGGGGAGCTGTTTTTT; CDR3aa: CASSEGVSQGTGELFF
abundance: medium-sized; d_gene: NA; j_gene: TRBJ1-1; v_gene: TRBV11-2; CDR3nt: TGTGCCAGCAGCTTATTGGGGCTGGAGACTGAAGCTTTCTTT; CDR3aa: CASSLLGLETEAFF
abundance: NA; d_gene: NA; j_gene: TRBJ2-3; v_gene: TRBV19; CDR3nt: TGTGCCAGTAGTGGAGGTGCGGGGGCCAGCACAGATACGCAGTATTTT; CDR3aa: CASSGGAGASTDTQYF
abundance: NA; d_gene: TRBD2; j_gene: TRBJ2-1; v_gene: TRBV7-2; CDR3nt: TGTGCCAGCAGCGACCCTAGCGGGGGGCTTGAGCAGTTCTTC; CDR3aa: CASSDPSGGLEQFF
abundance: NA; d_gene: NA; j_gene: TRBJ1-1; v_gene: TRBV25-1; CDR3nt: TGTGCCAGCACTTTGAGCTTGAACACTGAAGCTTTCTTT; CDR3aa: CASTLSLNTEAFF
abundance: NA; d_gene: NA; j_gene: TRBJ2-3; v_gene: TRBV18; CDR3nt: TGTGCCAGCTCACCGGGGAGGGATACGCAGTATTTT; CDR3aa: CASSPGRDTQYF
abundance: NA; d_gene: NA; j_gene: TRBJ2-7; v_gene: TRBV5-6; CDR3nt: TGTGCCAGCAGCTTGGTTCTGGAGCAGAACGAGCAGTACTTC; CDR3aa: CASSLVLEQNEQYF
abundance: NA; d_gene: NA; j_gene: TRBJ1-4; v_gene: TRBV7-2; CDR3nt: TGTGCCAGCAGCTTTAGAGGAACAACTAATGAAAAACTGTTTTTT; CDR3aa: CASSFRGTTNEKLFF
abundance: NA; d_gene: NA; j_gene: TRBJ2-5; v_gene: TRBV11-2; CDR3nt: TGTGCCAGCAGCTTAGGGCTCGGAGGGCGGGAGACCCAGTACTTC; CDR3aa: CASSLGLGGRETQYF
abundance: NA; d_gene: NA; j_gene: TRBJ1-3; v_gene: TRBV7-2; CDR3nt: TGTGCCAGCAGCTTAGGCGGGGGAAGCTCTGGAAACACCATATATTTT; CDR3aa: CASSLGGGSSGNTIYF
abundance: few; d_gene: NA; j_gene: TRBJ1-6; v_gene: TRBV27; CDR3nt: TGTGCCAGCAGGGGGGGAGGGGCACATAATTCACCCCTCCACTTT; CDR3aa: CASRGGGAHNSPLHF
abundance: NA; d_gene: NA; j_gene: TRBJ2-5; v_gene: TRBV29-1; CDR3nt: TGCAGCGTTGATGCGGGACCACAAGAGACCCAGTACTTC; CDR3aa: CSVDAGPQETQYF
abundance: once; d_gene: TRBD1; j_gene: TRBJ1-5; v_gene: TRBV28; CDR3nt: TGTGCCAGCAGATCTAACCGACGGGTTCAGGGGGCCCTGTATGGCAATCAGCCCCAGCATTTT; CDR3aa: CASRSNRRVQGALYGNQPQHF
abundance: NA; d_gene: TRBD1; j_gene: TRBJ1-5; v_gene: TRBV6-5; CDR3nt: TGTGCCACCGGACAGGGGAGACAGCCCCAGCATTTT; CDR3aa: CATGQGRQPQHF
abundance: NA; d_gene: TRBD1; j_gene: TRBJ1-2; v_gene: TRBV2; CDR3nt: TGTGCCAGCAGGAACGACAGGGGCCTCGGGTGGAGCTACACCTTC; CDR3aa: CASRNDRGLGWSYTF